The 10 T cell receptor beta chains presented below share a single source sample, sequenced in a study of T cell repertoires in cytomegalovirus infection. One entry per CDR3 protein results from TCRdb running MiXCR on the reads. The profile shows roughly 920,000 distinct CDR3 sequences, roughly 30% of them singletons. For these receptors, no antigen is known. Sequenced material: cultured CD8+ T cells from PBMCs, taken from culture after CMV antigen stimulation. Receptor source: a human donor in good health (CMV status not recorded). Some clones in this sample may be carry-over from other donors' samples.

This clonotype has ten or more counts. The chain links TRBV2 to TRBJ2-7; no clear D. V was clipped by 7 bases and J by 2 bases, with 12 bases between them. CDR1 and CDR2 from the germline V gene are SNHLY and FYNNEI. The CDR3 contains 13 residues. CDR3 region: CASNPGHPYEQYF. CDR3 bases: TGTGCCAGCAACCCTGGGCACCCCTACGAGCAGTACTTC.

This clonotype was recorded a few times. The rearrangement links TRBV10-3 to TRBJ2-7; D gene uncertain. Trimming removed 3 bases at V and 9 bases at J, with 9 bases between. Germline V gene data show CDR1 as ENHRY and CDR2 as SYGVKD. This CDR3 has 11 residues. The CDR3 is CAISEKTRQYF. The CDR3 coding sequence is TGTGCCATCAGTGAAAAGACGAGGCAGTACTTC.

The rearrangement uses TRBV11-1 and TRBJ1-1; the D is unclear. The CDR3 is made up of 14 amino acids. V was trimmed by 7 bases and J by 1 base, leaving 13 bases between them. Germline CDR1 reads SGHAT; CDR2 reads FQDESV (reference sequence). Written as DNA, the CDR3 is TGTGCCAGCACACTGGGGTTCGGGAACACTGAAGCTTTCTTT. Its protein is CASTLGFGNTEAFF.

This clonotype was counted a few times. The chain combines TRBV28 with TRBJ1-1; 8 positions match TRBD1. The V segment lost 2 bases and the J segment 1 base; nucleotides outside the gene matches: 6. The CDR3 loop spans 16 amino acids. The germline V gene has CDR1 MDHEN and CDR2 SYDVKM. This chain's CDR3 is CASSLPTTGANTEAFF. In nucleotides, the CDR3 is TGTGCCAGCAGTTTACCAACGACAGGGGCGAACACTGAAGCTTTCTTT.

Details on this clonotype: One junction end disagrees with the germline gene, perhaps due to a read error. This chain connects TRBV7-4 to TRBJ2-2; no clear D. The length of the CDR3 is 16 residues. Germline lookup yields CDR1 SGHVT and CDR2 SQSDAQ. The DNA of the CDR3 is TGTGCCAGCAGCTTAGGCTTCCTGAAGAACACCGCGGAGCTGTTTTTT. Its translation: CASSLGFLKNTAELFF.

V gene TRBV10-3 combines with J gene TRBJ1-2; D is perhaps TRBD1 (5 bases). The CDR3 has 15 amino acids. Trimming removed 3 bases from V and 0 bases from J, with 11 bases in between. Germline loops: CDR1 ENHRY, CDR2 SYGVKD. Here the CDR3 reads CAISDFRDSNYGYTF. CDR3 nucleotides: TGTGCCATCAGTGACTTCCGGGACTCTAACTATGGCTACACCTTC.

The V gene is TRBV13, the J gene TRBJ1-2; no reliable D call. V dropped 0 bases and J dropped 8 bases, with 16 bases sitting between them. The germline V gene encodes CDR1 PRHDT and CDR2 FYEKMQ (reference sequence). This CDR3 region has 15 residues. The CDR3 protein is CASSLGREGTDGYTF. The CDR3 nucleotides are TGTGCCAGCAGCTTAGGCCGGGAGGGTACAGACGGCTACACCTTC.

J is TRBJ2-6 and V is TRBV28; D might be TRBD2 (7 bases). Trimming removed 3 bases from V and 2 bases from J, with 17 bases in between. Germline-derived CDR1 and CDR2 are MDHEN and SYDVKM. The CDR3 runs to 18 residues. This CDR3 is CASSFQRGGGAGANVLTF. In DNA form, the CDR3 reads TGTGCCAGCAGTTTTCAAAGGGGGGGGGGGGCTGGGGCCAACGTCCTGACTTTC.

V and J are TRBV7-9 and TRBJ2-3; D gene unclear. CDR1 and CDR2 from the germline V gene are SEHNR and FQNEAQ (reference sequence). Trimming pared 5 bases from V and 3 bases from J, leaving 12 bases between. CDR3 size: 14 residues. CDR3: CASSPLRATDTQYF. In nucleotides, the CDR3 is TGTGCCAGCAGCCCCTTAAGGGCGACAGATACGCAGTATTTT.

The rearrangement links TRBV27 to TRBJ2-5; 7 nucleotides agree with TRBD2. This CDR3 is built from 15 residues. The V segment lost 7 bases and the J segment 5 bases; nucleotides outside the gene matches: 13. Germline V gene data show CDR1 as MNHEY and CDR2 as SMNVEV (reference sequence). Written as DNA, the CDR3 is TGTGCCAGCACTCTATCTAGCGGCTTTCGGGAGACCCAGTACTTC. This codes for CASTLSSGFRETQYF.